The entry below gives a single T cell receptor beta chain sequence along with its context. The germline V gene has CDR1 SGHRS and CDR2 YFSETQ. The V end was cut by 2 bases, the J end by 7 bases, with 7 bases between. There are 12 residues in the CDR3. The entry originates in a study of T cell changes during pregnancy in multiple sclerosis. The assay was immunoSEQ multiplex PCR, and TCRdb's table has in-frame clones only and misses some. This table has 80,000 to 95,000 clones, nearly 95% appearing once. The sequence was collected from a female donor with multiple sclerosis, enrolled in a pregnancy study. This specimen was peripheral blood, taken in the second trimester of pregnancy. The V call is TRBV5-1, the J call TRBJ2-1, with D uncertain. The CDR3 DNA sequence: TGCGCCAGCAGCTTTCCCGGGAATGAGCAGTTCTTC. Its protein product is CASSFPGNEQFF.